Each of the 25 T cell receptor beta chains below was sequenced from the same sample in a study of shared clonotypes between healthy human individuals. Sequenced by immunoSEQ multiplex PCR; TCRdb stores in-frame clones only, minus some. The sample lists some 2 million clones, over 85% occurring once. CD45RO-negative, CCR7-selected cells formed the naive CD8 fraction, which excluded terminally differentiated effector memory CD45RA+ cells. Specimen: naive CD8+ T cells sorted from blood. These receptors all stem from a man between 18 and 29 years old in good health.

This clone occurred once. The chain combines TRBV7-9 with TRBJ2-2, with a weak D call TRBD1 (5 bases). In germline, CDR1 is SEHNR, CDR2 FQNEAQ (reference sequence). The V end was cut by 5 bases, the J end by 4 bases, with 11 bases between. There are 14 residues in the CDR3. This CDR3 is CASSAYQGTGELFF. In DNA form, the CDR3 reads TGTGCCAGCAGCGCCTACCAGGGCACCGGGGAGCTGTTTTTT.

The rearrangement joins TRBV6-5 to TRBJ2-7; no reliable D call. The V end was cut by 2 bases, the J end by 3 bases, with 11 bases between. The CDR3 has 14 amino acids. Germline CDR1 MNHEY, CDR2 SVGAGI. DNA of the CDR3: TGTGCCAGCAGTTACCTGGGAAGGGACTACGAGCAGTACTTC. It yields the protein CASSYLGRDYEQYF.

Concerning this clone: Other DNA sequences within the sample encode an identical CDR3. This rearrangement joins TRBV7-9 to TRBJ1-4; TRBD1 agrees at 7 bases. Germline V CDR1 and CDR2: SEHNR, FQNEAQ (reference sequence). This CDR3 contains 13 residues. V was pared by 3 bases and J by 8 bases, with 3 bases of the junction left unmatched. The CDR3 nucleotides read TGTGCCAGCAGCTTGGGGACAGCAGAAAAACTGTTTTTT. This translates into CASSLGTAEKLFF.

This rearrangement joins TRBV30 to TRBJ2-1; 7 nucleotides align to TRBD1. Losses at the gene ends were 8 bases for V and 0 bases for J; bases not matched to a gene: 1. This CDR3 is 12 amino acids long. CDR1 is GTSNPN, CDR2 SVGIG, per germline (reference sequence). The CDR3 DNA sequence: TGTGCCGGGGACAGCTCCTACAATGAGCAGTTCTTC. Translation: CAGDSSYNEQFF.

This rearrangement joins TRBV15 to TRBJ1-2; the match to TRBD1 covers 8 bases. Germline CDR1 LNHNV, CDR2 YYDKDF (reference sequence). The CDR3 spans 15 residues. Losses at the gene ends were 5 bases for V and 2 bases for J; bases not matched to a gene: 7. CDR3 in DNA: TGTGCCACCAGCGGGAGGACAGGGTTGAACTATGGCTACACCTTC. Translating gives CATSGRTGLNYGYTF.

This chain links TRBV7-8 with TRBJ2-3; the match to TRBD2 covers 10 bases. Germline CDR1 is SGHVS and CDR2 is FQNEAQ. This CDR3 contains 16 residues. J lost 2 bases, V lost 3 bases, and 5 bases had no gene match. The CDR3 nucleotides read TGTGCCAGCAGCTTTACACTAGCGGGAAACACAGATACGCAGTATTTT. This encodes CASSFTLAGNTDTQYF.

The gene calls are TRBV7-9 and TRBJ2-2, with 7 nucleotides matching TRBD1. V trimming: 10 bases; J trimming: 0 bases; junction bases outside the gene matches: 5. This CDR3 region has 14 residues. Germline CDR1 reads SEHNR; CDR2 reads FQNEAQ (reference sequence). CDR3 coding DNA: TGTGCCACCCGGGACAGCACGAACACCGGGGAGCTGTTTTTT. Amino acid sequence: CATRDSTNTGELFF. Variable domain in full (rest from reference TRBV7-9 and TRBJ2-2): DTGVSQNPRHKITKRGQNVTFRCDPISEHNRLYWYRQTLGQGPEFLTYFQNEAQLEKSRLLSDRFSAERPKGSFSTLEIQRTEQGDSAMYLCATRDSTNTGELFFGEGSRLTVL.

The rearrangement uses TRBV6-1 and TRBJ2-7; D ambiguous. V lost 0 bases to trimming and J lost 7 bases, with 16 bases between them. CDR1 is MNHNS and CDR2 is SASEGT in the germline V gene. This CDR3 comprises 15 residues. CDR3 region: CASSEAFSDGIEQYF. Written as DNA, the CDR3 is TGTGCCAGCAGTGAAGCCTTCTCGGACGGCATAGAGCAGTACTTC.

The genes are TRBV10-2 and TRBJ2-5, with 8 bases lining up with TRBD2. V dropped 3 bases and J dropped 4; count of bases not matched to a gene: 19. The CDR3 sequence is 19 residues long. The V gene's germline CDR1 is WSHSY and CDR2 SAAADI. The CDR3 here is CASSDPRFTGGPLGETQYF. The CDR3 coding sequence is TGCGCCAGCAGTGACCCACGTTTTACGGGGGGGCCGTTGGGAGAGACCCAGTACTTC.

The chain recombines TRBV9 with TRBJ2-1; possible D gene TRBD2, 5 bases. CDR3 length equals 12 residues. The V end was cut by 0 bases, the J end by 10 bases, with 8 bases between. Germline V CDR1 and CDR2: SGDLS, YYNGEE. CDR3 residues: CASSVGPGEQFF. In DNA form, the CDR3 reads TGTGCCAGCAGCGTAGGCCCGGGGGAGCAGTTCTTC.

This clone was seen just once. The chain couples TRBV5-6 to TRBJ2-7; TRBD1 aligns across 7 bases. The CDR3 is made up of 15 amino acids. V was pared by 4 bases and J by 1 base, with 8 bases of the junction left unmatched. The germline gives CDR1 SGHDT, CDR2 YYEEEE. CDR3 in DNA: TGTGCCAGCAGCCCTAGGGGGCAACCTTCCTACGAGCAGTACTTC. Protein sequence: CASSPRGQPSYEQYF.

The CDR3 nucleotides read TGTGCCAGCAGTTTTCTGGTCCTCCACACCGGGGAGCTGTTTTTT. It is translated as CASSFLVLHTGELFF. The chain has TRBV28 and TRBJ2-2; no definite D call. CDR1 MDHEN and CDR2 SYDVKM come from the germline V gene. Between the trimmed V and J ends, which lost 3 bases and 3 bases, there was a span of 11 bases. The CDR3 has 15 amino acids.

The chain recombines TRBV10-3 with TRBJ2-1; TRBD2 is a possible D gene (6 bases). This CDR3 comprises 14 residues. V was cut by 11 bases and J by 4 bases, with 18 bases left in between. Germline V gene data show CDR1 as ENHRY and CDR2 as SYGVKD. CDR3 bases: TGTGCCTCAAGAGACGTCGGGGGTTACAATGAGCAGTTCTTC. Protein sequence: CASRDVGGYNEQFF.

The chain employs TRBV11-2 and TRBJ1-2; 7 bases align to TRBD1. Germline CDR1 and CDR2: SGHAT and FQNNGV. The CDR3 is 13 amino acids. Losses at the gene ends were 4 bases for V and 4 bases for J; bases not matched to a gene: 3. CDR3: CASSSPGGYGYTF. The CDR3 DNA follows: TGTGCCAGCAGCTCACCAGGGGGCTATGGCTACACCTTC. Using reference TRBV11-2 and TRBJ1-2 for the parts outside the CDR3, the full variable domain is EAGVAQSPRYKIIEKRQSVAFWCNPISGHATLYWYQQILGQGPKLLIQFQNNGVVDDSQLPKDRFSAERLKGVDSTLKIQPAKLEDSAVYLCASSSPGGYGYTFGSGTRLTVV.

The chain combines TRBV4-3 with TRBJ1-2; no firm D call. V lost 0 bases and J lost 7, with 12 bases in between. Looked up from germline, CDR1 is LGHNA and CDR2 is YSLEER. This CDR3 has 14 amino acids. The CDR3 DNA follows: TGCGCCAGCAGCCAAGACCCGGTTGTGTCTGGCTACACCTTC. It encodes CASSQDPVVSGYTF.

V gene TRBV7-2 combines with J gene TRBJ2-7, with 7 bases matching TRBD2. The CDR3 extends over 15 amino acids. CDR1 is SGHTA and CDR2 is FQGNSA in the germline V gene. J lost 0 bases, V lost 5 bases, and 7 bases had no gene match. CDR3 bases: TGTGCCAGCAGCCAACGGGGGGAAAGCTCCTACGAGCAGTACTTC. It is translated as CASSQRGESSYEQYF.

The V call is TRBV7-9, the J call TRBJ2-7; TRBD1 matches at 10 bases. The CDR3 covers 14 residues. The trim removed 5 bases at V and 5 bases at J, leaving 6 bases unmatched. CDR1 is SEHNR, CDR2 FQNEAQ, per germline (reference sequence). The CDR3 here is CASSQTGGGDEQYF. The CDR3 DNA is TGTGCCAGCAGCCAGACAGGGGGCGGCGACGAGCAGTACTTC. Full variable domain (missing parts from reference TRBV7-9 and TRBJ2-7): DTGVSQNPRHKITKRGQNVTFRCDPISEHNRLYWYRQTLGQGPEFLTYFQNEAQLEKSRLLSDRFSAERPKGSFSTLEIQRTEQGDSAMYLCASSQTGGGDEQYFGPGTRLTVT.

The chain has TRBV4-1 and TRBJ2-7; D is unresolved. V lost 1 base, J lost 2 bases, and 9 bases lay in between. The CDR3 spans 14 residues. Looked up from germline, CDR1 is MGHRA and CDR2 is YSYEKL. CDR3 DNA: TGCGCCAGCAGCCAAGGAACCGCCACCTACGAGCAGTACTTC. Translating gives CASSQGTATYEQYF.

V and J are TRBV13 and TRBJ1-2; D remains ambiguous. The V end was cut by 4 bases, the J end by 3 bases, with 9 bases between. Germline loops: CDR1 PRHDT, CDR2 FYEKMQ (reference sequence). The CDR3 is 13 amino acids. CDR3 amino acids: CASSSDLHYGYTF. The DNA of the CDR3 is TGTGCCAGCAGCTCGGACCTACACTATGGCTACACCTTC.

The chain is built from TRBV6-6 and TRBJ1-1; possibly TRBD1 for D (5 bases). V was shortened by 6 bases and J by 8 bases, with 22 bases between the two germline ends. Germline V gene sequence: CDR1 MNHNY, CDR2 SVGAGI (reference sequence). CDR3 length: 15 amino acids. The CDR3: CASSFRDAQVSEAFF. The CDR3 nucleotides read TGTGCCAGCAGCTTCAGGGACGCCCAAGTCTCCGAAGCTTTCTTT.

This chain joins TRBV6-6 and TRBJ2-1; 9 bases are shared with TRBD2. CDR1 is MNHNY and CDR2 is SVGAGI in the germline V gene (reference sequence). This CDR3 is built from 12 residues. V shed 8 bases, J shed 10 bases, and the junction held 6 bases outside the gene matches. CDR3 residues: CASAIAGDEQFF. The CDR3 DNA reads TGTGCCAGCGCGATAGCGGGAGACGAGCAGTTCTTC.

J is TRBJ1-2 and V is TRBV27; no clear D. The CDR3 is made up of 13 amino acids. Germline V gives CDR1 MNHEY, CDR2 SMNVEV (reference sequence). Trimming removed 5 bases at V and 8 bases at J, with 15 bases between. CDR3 residues: CASSPGRNSGYTF. The CDR3 nucleotides read TGTGCCAGCAGTCCGGGCCGCAACTCGGGCTACACCTTC.

The chain carries TRBV4-1 and TRBJ2-7, with 7 bases identical to TRBD1. Germline trimming cut 1 base from V and 4 bases from J; bases unmatched to any gene: 13. This CDR3 region has 17 residues. Germline V CDR1 and CDR2: MGHRA, YSYEKL. The CDR3 nucleotides are TGCGCCAGCAGCCAAGTAGTAGGCGCAGGGGGTTGGTACGAGCAGTACTTC. Its protein is CASSQVVGAGGWYEQYF.

J is TRBJ2-2 and V is TRBV13; the D call may be TRBD1 or TRBD2 (5 bases each). CDR1 is PRHDT, CDR2 FYEKMQ, per germline (reference sequence). The ends were cut back, 5 bases at V and 5 bases at J, with 15 bases in the middle. The CDR3 is 15 residues long. CDR3: CASSGTGRGTGELFF. The CDR3 DNA reads TGTGCCAGCAGCGGTACGGGGCGTGGGACCGGGGAGCTGTTTTTT.

The rearrangement links TRBV7-2 to TRBJ2-7, with a weak D call TRBD2 (6 bases). Germline-derived CDR1 and CDR2 are SGHTA and FQGNSA. There are 14 residues in the CDR3. Trimming cost V 4 bases and J 2 bases, with 12 bases left between them. The CDR3: CASSSGTGAYEQYF. The DNA for the CDR3 is TGTGCCAGCAGCTCGGGGACTGGAGCCTACGAGCAGTACTTC.